Shown below are 8 T cell receptor beta chains from a single sample sequenced in a study of blood T cells in healthy people across ages. Then a second PCR, running roughly 7 to 11 cycles, was carried out with a sample-barcoded 5' primer and a J-beta primer mix. MiXCR, applied by TCRdb to the 5' RACE reads, yields one record per CDR3 protein. The table shows some 1.5 million distinct CDR3 sequences, with roughly 28% occurring only once. Sequencing input: blood. Every receptor here comes from a woman aged 25-40 years in good health.

Only a few counts were recorded for this clonotype. The chain is built from TRBV6-5 and TRBJ2-3, with 7 bases aligning to TRBD2. Looked up from germline, CDR1 is MNHEY and CDR2 is SVGAGI. With 6 bases clipped from V and 2 bases from J, the junction kept 5 bases outside the gene matches. The CDR3 loop spans 14 amino acids. CDR3 loop: CASRGAGNTDTQYF. Here the CDR3 DNA reads TGTGCCAGCAGGGGAGCGGGGAACACAGATACGCAGTATTTT.

This clonotype has a handful of counts. This rearrangement joins TRBV6-5 to TRBJ1-2; D not resolved. Germline V CDR1 and CDR2: MNHEY, SVGAGI. The CDR3 totals 14 residues. V lost 2 bases to trimming and J lost 8 bases, with 15 bases between them. The CDR3 DNA sequence: TGTGCCAGCAGTTACGTGGGTTTTCGCCTCGGCTACACCTTC. Protein: CASSYVGFRLGYTF.

This clonotype has a handful of counts. A junction end diverges from the germline sequence, so it may reflect a read error. The genes are TRBV9 and TRBJ2-3; 7 bases map to TRBD2. The CDR3 is made up of 14 amino acids. Per the germline V gene, CDR1 is SGDLS and CDR2 is YYNGEE. DNA for the CDR3: TGTGCCAGCAGCGTTGGCGGGAGCACAGATGCGCAGTATTTT. This codes for CASSVGGSTDAQYF.

The chain couples TRBV12-3 or TRBV12-4 to TRBJ1-1, with D tentatively TRBD1 (6 bases). V was clipped by 6 bases and J by 3 bases, with 14 bases between them. CDR3 length: 14 amino acids. For the CDR3, the DNA is TGTGCCAGCAGCGCACAGGGAGGGTACACTGAAGCTTTCTTT. Translation: CASSAQGGYTEAFF.

The chain carries TRBV12-5 and TRBJ2-5, with D unresolved. The closer fit of TRBJ2-7 to the DNA end suggests the J call may be wrong. The germline V gene has CDR1 LGHNT and CDR2 FRNRAP. The CDR3 is 13 residues long. The CDR3 sequence is CASGPPTAYEQYF. Written as DNA, the CDR3 is TGTGCTAGTGGCCCTCCGACGGCCTACGAGCAGTACTTC.

This chain uses TRBV11-2 with TRBJ2-2; D gene ambiguous. V lost 0 bases to trimming and J lost 1 base, with 18 bases between them. There are 19 residues in the CDR3. Germline values: CDR1 SGHAT, CDR2 FQNNGV. The CDR3 region has the DNA TGTGCCAGCAGCTTAGATGTCATGGTGAGGTCCCTGAACACCGGGGAGCTGTTTTTT. Protein: CASSLDVMVRSLNTGELFF. Full variable domain (missing parts from reference TRBV11-2 and TRBJ2-2): EAGVAQSPRYKIIEKRQSVAFWCNPISGHATLYWYQQILGQGPKLLIQFQNNGVVDDSQLPKDRFSAERLKGVDSTLKIQPAKLEDSAVYLCASSLDVMVRSLNTGELFFGEGSRLTVL.

This clonotype was seen more than once but under ten times. The gene calls are TRBV5-1 and TRBJ1-2, with TRBD1 identical over 7 bases. Trimming at V came to 3 bases and at J to 5 bases, leaving 10 bases not matched to a gene. CDR3 length: 15 residues. CDR1 is SGHRS, CDR2 YFSETQ, per germline. This chain's CDR3 is CASSSSGQPFYGYTF. The DNA for the CDR3 is TGCGCCAGCAGCTCCTCGGGACAGCCTTTTTATGGCTACACCTTC.

The rearrangement links TRBV14 to TRBJ2-3, with 13 positions matching TRBD2. CDR1 is SGHDN and CDR2 is FVKESK in the germline V gene. J lost 1 base, V lost 1 base, and 2 bases had no gene match. This CDR3 spans 17 amino acids. CDR3 nucleotides: TGTGCCAGCAGCCAAGTAGGACTAGCGGGGGGCACAGATACGCAGTATTTT. Its protein is CASSQVGLAGGTDTQYF.